This record looks at one T cell receptor (beta chain) sequence and its context. The record originates from a study of blood T cell repertoires in COVID-19. Study-level background: Acute and convalescent COVID-19 specimens originated in the United States, Italy and Spain. T cells, B-cell-depleted T cells, or PBMCs provided the cDNA or gDNA that served as material.

In the authors' workflow: Estimation of nucleated cell counts was performed using reference gene primer amplification. The data were produced by immunoSEQ multiplex PCR, yet TCRdb's version contains in-frame clones alone and is incomplete. The V and J calls and the clone size are those of that table, but D and trimming were determined from the DNA. In the table there are approximately 500,000 clones, approximately 85% of which are singletons. This CDR3 comprises 15 residues. CDR1 SGDLS and CDR2 YYNGEE come from the germline V gene. V shed 0 bases, J shed 4 bases, and the junction held 4 bases outside the gene matches.

V usage is TRBV9 and J usage is TRBJ1-1, with 9 bases lining up with TRBD1. The source material was peripheral blood. This receptor was taken from a human donor in a cohort sampled during active COVID-19. Here the CDR3 DNA reads TGTGCCAGCAGCGTAGGGGGACAGGGTAGCACTGAAGCTTTCTTT. Translated: CASSVGGQGSTEAFF.